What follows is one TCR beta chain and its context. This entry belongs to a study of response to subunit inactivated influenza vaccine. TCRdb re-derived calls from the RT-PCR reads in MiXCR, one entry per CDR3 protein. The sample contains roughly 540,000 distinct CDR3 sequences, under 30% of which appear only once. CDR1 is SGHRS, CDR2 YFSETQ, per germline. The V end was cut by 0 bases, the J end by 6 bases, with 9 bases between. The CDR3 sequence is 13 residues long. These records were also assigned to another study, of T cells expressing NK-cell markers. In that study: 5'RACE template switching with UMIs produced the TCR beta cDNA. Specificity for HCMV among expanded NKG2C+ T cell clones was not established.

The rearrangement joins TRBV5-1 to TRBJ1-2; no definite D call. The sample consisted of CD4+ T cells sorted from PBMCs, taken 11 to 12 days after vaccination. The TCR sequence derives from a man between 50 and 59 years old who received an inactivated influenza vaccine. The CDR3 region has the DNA TGCGCCAGCAGCTTGGTGGAACCCAATGGCTACACCTTC. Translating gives CASSLVEPNGYTF.